The clone carrying this T cell receptor beta chain was observed a few times. Antigen unknown. A much larger clone is a single base away; this may be a read error. This specimen belongs to a study of tumor and adjacent non-tumor tissue in lung cancer. Study as a whole: Stage I to III disease affected 10 men and roughly 5 women aged 31 to 76. General study results and limits: Tumor repertoires had a smaller top 100 clone share than normal lung.

The template was RNA from unsorted bulk tissue. The CDR3 contains 14 residues. Germline-derived CDR1 and CDR2 are SQVTM and ANQGSEA. TCRbeta libraries were built with three rounds of nested PCR, modified from ARM-PCR. One entry per CDR3 protein results from TCRdb running MiXCR on the multiplex PCR reads. The table shows tens of thousands of distinct CDR3 sequences, with roughly 72% occurring only once. This sequence joins TRBV29-1 and TRBJ2-1; D might be TRBD1 or TRBD2, each matching 5 bases. This TCR was sampled from a woman aged 40 to 50 with non-small cell lung cancer. What was sequenced was lung tumor tissue. The CDR3 nucleotides read TGCAGCATTGAAACGGGACGCGCTCTCAATGAGCAGTTCTTC. Translation: CSIETGRALNEQFF.